The 12 T cell receptor beta chains below all came from one sample that was sequenced in a study of T cell responses to AZD1222 COVID-19 vaccine. Only in-frame clones appear in the TCRdb table, and some are missing; sequencing was by immunoSEQ multiplex PCR. The sample includes about 97,000 clones, roughly 91% of them seen just once. Sample: peripheral blood, taken on day 0 of AZD1222 vaccination. These receptors were collected from an adult in good health.

This chain uses TRBV4-1 with TRBJ2-5, with 7 bases identical to TRBD2. The length of the CDR3 is 17 residues. The ends lost 0 bases at V and 3 bases at J; junction bases unmatched: 10. Looked up from germline, CDR1 is MGHRA and CDR2 is YSYEKL. The CDR3 loop is CASSQDRLAASEETQYF. In DNA form, the CDR3 reads TGCGCCAGCAGCCAAGATAGACTAGCAGCCAGTGAAGAGACCCAGTACTTC.

A few counts support this clone. The rearrangement links TRBV7-6 to TRBJ2-1; D not resolved. CDR1 and CDR2 (germline): SGHVS, FNYEAQ. The ends were cut back, 1 base at V and 5 bases at J, with 6 bases in the middle. The CDR3 runs 13 residues. CDR3 amino acids: CASSLVEDNEQFF. CDR3 sequence (DNA): TGTGCCAGCAGCTTAGTTGAGGACAATGAGCAGTTCTTC. Using reference TRBV7-6 and TRBJ2-1 for the parts outside the CDR3, the full variable domain is GAGVSQSPRYKVTKRGQDVALRCDPISGHVSLYWYRQALGQGPEFLTYFNYEAQQDKSGLPNDRFSAERPEGSISTLTIQRTEQRDSAMYRCASSLVEDNEQFFGPGTRLTVL.

V gene TRBV5-1 combines with J gene TRBJ1-4; D may be TRBD1 (5 bases). Trimming pared 2 bases from V and 8 bases from J, leaving 13 bases between. Germline V gene sequence: CDR1 SGHRS, CDR2 YFSETQ. The length of the CDR3 is 14 residues. The CDR3 coding sequence is TGCGCCAGCAGCTTCGGAGGGGCTGGGGAAAAACTGTTTTTT. Its translation: CASSFGGAGEKLFF.

This clone appeared a single time. This sequence joins TRBV11-2 and TRBJ2-3; 9 nucleotides agree with TRBD2. J lost 3 bases, V lost 4 bases, and 11 bases had no gene match. CDR3 length equals 17 residues. In germline, CDR1 is SGHAT, CDR2 FQNNGV. CDR3 bases: TGTGCCAGCAGCTCTCCGGGACTAGCAGGTTGGACAGATACGCAGTATTTT. Its translation is CASSSPGLAGWTDTQYF.

The chain combines TRBV11-2 with TRBJ2-7, with D hard to call. The V gene's germline CDR1 is SGHAT and CDR2 FQNNGV. V lost 2 bases and J lost 9, with 14 bases in between. The length of the CDR3 is 13 residues. CDR3 protein: CASSLTESLGQYF. CDR3 sequence (DNA): TGTGCCAGCAGCTTAACCGAGAGCCTGGGGCAGTACTTC.

The chain links TRBV7-3 to TRBJ2-3; 8 nucleotides match TRBD2. There are 16 residues in the CDR3. CDR1 SGHTA and CDR2 FQGTGA come from the germline V gene. V trimming: 5 bases; J trimming: 1 base; junction bases outside the gene matches: 8. As DNA, the CDR3 is TGTGCCAGCAGCCCTCGGGGTAGCGGGGGCACAGATACGCAGTATTTT. This gives the protein CASSPRGSGGTDTQYF.

This clone was counted once. The V and J genes are TRBV18 and TRBJ1-3; D not certain. V dropped 4 bases and J dropped 0 bases, with 10 bases sitting between them. Germline V CDR1 and CDR2: KGHSH, LQKENI. This CDR3 comprises 15 residues. The DNA for the CDR3 is TGTGCCAGCTCACATCCACCGGGCTCTGGAAACACCATATATTTT. Its protein is CASSHPPGSGNTIYF.

The J gene is TRBJ2-3, the V gene TRBV11-2, with 9 bases aligning to TRBD1. The V gene end was trimmed by 5 bases and the J gene end by 3 bases; junction bases not matched to a gene: 6. CDR1 and CDR2 (germline): SGHAT, FQNNGV. The CDR3 is 15 amino acids. CDR3 in DNA: TGTGCCAGCAGCACCCGACAGGGGGGGACAGATACGCAGTATTTT. This codes for CASSTRQGGTDTQYF.

The V call is TRBV7-3, the J call TRBJ1-4; no clear D gene. V was trimmed by 2 bases and J by 5 bases, leaving 6 bases between them. Germline loops: CDR1 SGHTA, CDR2 FQGTGA. The length of the CDR3 is 13 residues. CDR3 DNA sequence: TGTGCCAGCAGCTTATCCAGAAATGAAAAACTGTTTTTT. The encoded protein is CASSLSRNEKLFF.

J is TRBJ2-1 and V is TRBV7-3; no reliable D call. From germline, CDR1 is SGHTA and CDR2 FQGTGA. The CDR3 contains 15 residues. With 5 bases removed from V and 0 bases from J, the gap between germline ends came to 11 bases. CDR3 sequence (DNA): TGTGCCAGCAGCCCCCGAGTCGGCTCCTACAATGAGCAGTTCTTC. Its protein product is CASSPRVGSYNEQFF.

The chain couples TRBV10-3 to TRBJ1-6; 7 nucleotides line up with TRBD1. The CDR3 consists of 14 residues. Germline V gene lookup returns CDR1 ENHRY and CDR2 SYGVKD. The junction had 5 bases not matched to a gene; V was cut back by 6 bases and J by 6 bases. The DNA of the CDR3 is TGTGCCATCAGGCTACAGGGGAGTAATTCACCCCTCCACTTT. Protein sequence: CAIRLQGSNSPLHF.

The genes are TRBV28 and TRBJ1-2, with 10 bases that match TRBD1. V lost 3 bases to trimming and J lost 4 bases; unmatched junction nucleotides: 5. This CDR3 region has 15 residues. The germline V gene has CDR1 MDHEN and CDR2 SYDVKM. The CDR3 DNA follows: TGTGCCAGCAGTTTGGGGACAGGGGACCTCTATGGCTACACCTTC. Translation: CASSLGTGDLYGYTF.